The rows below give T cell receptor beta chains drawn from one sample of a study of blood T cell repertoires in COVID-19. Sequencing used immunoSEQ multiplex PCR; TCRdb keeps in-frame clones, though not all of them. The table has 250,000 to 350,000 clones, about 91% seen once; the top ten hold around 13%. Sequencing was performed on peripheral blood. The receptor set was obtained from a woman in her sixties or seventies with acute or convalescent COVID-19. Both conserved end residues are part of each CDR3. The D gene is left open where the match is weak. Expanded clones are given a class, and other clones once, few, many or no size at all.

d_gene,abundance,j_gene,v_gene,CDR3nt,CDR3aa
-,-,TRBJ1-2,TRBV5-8,TGTGCCAGCAGCTTTATTGAGAGTAGATCTAACTATGGCTACACCTTC,CASSFIESRSNYGYTF
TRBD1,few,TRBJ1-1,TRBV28,TGTGCCAGCCTAAGATTCCGGACAGGGGGCGGGGCCACTGAAGCTTTCTTT,CASLRFRTGGGATEAFF
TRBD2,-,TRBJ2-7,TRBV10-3,TGTGCCATCAGCCAGACTAGCGCCTACGAGCAGTACTTC,CAISQTSAYEQYF
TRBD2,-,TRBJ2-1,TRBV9,TGTGCCAGCAGCGCGCGGGAGTACTACAATGAGCAGTTCTTC,CASSAREYYNEQFF
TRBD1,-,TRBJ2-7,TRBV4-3,TGCGCCAGCAGCCCGTGGACAGGGGCTCGGGAGCAGTACTTC,CASSPWTGAREQYF
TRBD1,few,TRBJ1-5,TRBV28,TGTGCCAGCAGTCCGACCGGACAGGGAGGTCAGCCCCAGCATTTT,CASSPTGQGGQPQHF
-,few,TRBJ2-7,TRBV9,TGTGCCAGCAGCGTGGGACAACAACCAACCTACGAGCAGTACTTC,CASSVGQQPTYEQYF
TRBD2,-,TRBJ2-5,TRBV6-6,TGTGCCAGCAGTCCCTTGGGACTAGCGGGGCAAGAGACCCAGTACTTC,CASSPLGLAGQETQYF
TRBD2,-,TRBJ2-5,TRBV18,TGTGCCAGCTCTAGGTCTAGCGGGGGGGCCGCTACCCAAGAGACCCAGTACTTC,CASSRSSGGAATQETQYF
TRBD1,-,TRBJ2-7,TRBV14,TGTGCCAGCAGCCAACCGGGACAGGGGACCTACGAGCAGTACTTC,CASSQPGQGTYEQYF
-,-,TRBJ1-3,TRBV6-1,TGTGCCAGCAGTGAAGGTCAACGGGGCTCTGGAAACACCATATATTTT,CASSEGQRGSGNTIYF
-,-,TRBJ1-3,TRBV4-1,TGCGCCAGCAGCCAGGGGGGAAGGGGCCGCTCTGGAAACACCATATATTTT,CASSQGGRGRSGNTIYF
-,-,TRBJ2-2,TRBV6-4,TGTGCCAGCAGCGCTTTCCACAGGACGAACACCGGGGAGCTGTTTTTT,CASSAFHRTNTGELFF
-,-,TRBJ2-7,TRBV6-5,TGTGCCAGCCAAACAGGGTTGGGCTCCTACGAGCAGTACTTC,CASQTGLGSYEQYF
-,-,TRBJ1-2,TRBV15,TGTGCCACCAGCACCGACTCAAACTATGGCTACACCTTC,CATSTDSNYGYTF
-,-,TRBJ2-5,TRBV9,TGTGCCAGCAGCGATGAGACTAAGCTTTCGGAGACCCAGTACTTC,CASSDETKLSETQYF
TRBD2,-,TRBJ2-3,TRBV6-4,TGTGCCAGCACCCCTTCGGCGGGAGGTGGGACAGATACGCAGTATTTT,CASTPSAGGGTDTQYF
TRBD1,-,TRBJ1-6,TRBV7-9,TGTGCCAGCAGCTTAGGGACAGGGGATTCACCCCTCCACTTT,CASSLGTGDSPLHF
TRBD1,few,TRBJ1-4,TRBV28,TGTGCCAGCAGTGCTACAGGGGGCTATGAAAAACTGTTTTTT,CASSATGGYEKLFF
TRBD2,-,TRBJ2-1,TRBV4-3,TGCGCCAGCAGCCAACAATGGGAGGGCCAATACAATGAGCAGTTCTTC,CASSQQWEGQYNEQFF
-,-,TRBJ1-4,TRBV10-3,TGTGCCATCAGTGCCCTCCCCGGGGGAACTAATGAAAAACTGTTTTTT,CAISALPGGTNEKLFF
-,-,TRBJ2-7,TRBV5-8,TGTGCCAGCAGCTTCTCTGAGGAGAGCTCCTACGAGCAGTACTTC,CASSFSEESSYEQYF
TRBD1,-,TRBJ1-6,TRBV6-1,TGTGCCAGCAGTGATAACAGGGGGCTCCCTAATTCACCCCTCCACTTT,CASSDNRGLPNSPLHF
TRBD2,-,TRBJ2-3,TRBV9,TGTGCCAGCAGCTCCCTACCGGGGGGAAGCACAGATACGCAGTATTTT,CASSSLPGGSTDTQYF
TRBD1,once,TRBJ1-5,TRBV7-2,TGTGCCAGCAGCTTAGGGACAGGGTATAATCAGCCCCAGCATTTT,CASSLGTGYNQPQHF
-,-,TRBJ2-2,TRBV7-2,TGTGCCAGCAGCTTTGCAGGCAGCAACACCGGGGAGCTGTTTTTT,CASSFAGSNTGELFF
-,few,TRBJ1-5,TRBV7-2,TGTGCCAGCAGCCGTGACAGGAACAATCAGCCCCAGCATTTT,CASSRDRNNQPQHF